There are a few counts of the clone carrying this T cell receptor (beta chain). This entry is derived from a study of patients and donors after allogeneic stem cell transplantation. The CDR3 sequence is 14 residues long. The J segment lost 7 bases and the V segment lost 2 bases, leaving 8 bases of the junction unmatched. Germline CDR1 is LGHDT and CDR2 is YNNKEL (reference sequence). TCRdb used MiXCR to reprocess the RT-PCR reads, holding one entry per CDR3 protein. Among about a million distinct CDR3 sequences listed, about 20% were seen once. This rearrangement joins TRBV3-1 to TRBJ2-7; 7 bases match TRBD1. The sample taken for sequencing was blood, either unsorted or a sorted T cell fraction (not recorded which). This TCR was sampled from a human donor who was either an allogeneic HSCT recipient or a stem cell or donor lymphocyte infusion donor (not recorded which). It is not recorded whose cells these are; they may come from a transplant donor. This CDR3 reads CASSQKAGGAEQYF. The CDR3 DNA is TGTGCCAGCAGCCAAAAAGCAGGGGGTGCGGAGCAGTACTTC.